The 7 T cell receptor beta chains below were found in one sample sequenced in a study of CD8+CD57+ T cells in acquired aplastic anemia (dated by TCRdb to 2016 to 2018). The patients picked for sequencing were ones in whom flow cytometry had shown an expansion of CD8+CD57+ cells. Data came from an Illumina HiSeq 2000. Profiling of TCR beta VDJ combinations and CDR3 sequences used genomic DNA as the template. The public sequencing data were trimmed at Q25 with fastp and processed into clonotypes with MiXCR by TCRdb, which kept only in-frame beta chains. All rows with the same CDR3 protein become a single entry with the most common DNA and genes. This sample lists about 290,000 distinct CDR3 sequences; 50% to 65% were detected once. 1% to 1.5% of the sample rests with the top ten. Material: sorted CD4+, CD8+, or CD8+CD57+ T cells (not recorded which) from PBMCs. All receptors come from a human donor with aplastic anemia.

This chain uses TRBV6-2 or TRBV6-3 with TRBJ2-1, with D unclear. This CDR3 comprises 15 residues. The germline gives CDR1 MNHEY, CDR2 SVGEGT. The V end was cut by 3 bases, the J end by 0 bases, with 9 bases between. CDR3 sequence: CASSYMGSSYNEQFF. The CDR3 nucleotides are TGTGCCAGCAGTTATATGGGAAGCTCCTACAATGAGCAGTTCTTC.

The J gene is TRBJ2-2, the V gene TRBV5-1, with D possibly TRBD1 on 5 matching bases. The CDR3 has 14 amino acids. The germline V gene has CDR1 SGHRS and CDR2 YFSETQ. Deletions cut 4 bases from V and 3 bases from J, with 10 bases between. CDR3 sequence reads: CASSGQGDTGELFF. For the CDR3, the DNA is TGCGCCAGCAGCGGCCAGGGTGACACCGGGGAGCTGTTTTTT.

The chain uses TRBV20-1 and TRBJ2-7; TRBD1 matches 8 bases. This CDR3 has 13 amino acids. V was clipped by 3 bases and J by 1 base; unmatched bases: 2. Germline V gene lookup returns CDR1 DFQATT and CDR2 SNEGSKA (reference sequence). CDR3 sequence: CSARGQVSYEQYF. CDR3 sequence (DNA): TGCAGTGCTAGGGGACAGGTATCCTACGAGCAGTACTTC.

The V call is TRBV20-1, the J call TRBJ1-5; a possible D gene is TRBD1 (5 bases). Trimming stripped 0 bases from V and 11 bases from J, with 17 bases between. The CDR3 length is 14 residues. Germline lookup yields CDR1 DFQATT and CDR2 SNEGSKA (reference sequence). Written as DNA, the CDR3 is TGCAGTGCTAGAGATCGACGAGGGGAGGCAGCCCAGCATTTT. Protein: CSARDRRGEAAQHF.

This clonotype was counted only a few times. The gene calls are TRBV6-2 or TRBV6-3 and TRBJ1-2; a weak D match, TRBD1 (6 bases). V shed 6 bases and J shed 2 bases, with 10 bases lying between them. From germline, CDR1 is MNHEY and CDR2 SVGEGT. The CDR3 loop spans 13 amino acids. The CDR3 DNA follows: TGTGCCAGCAGCCAGGGACACAACTATGGCTACACCTTC. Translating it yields CASSQGHNYGYTF.

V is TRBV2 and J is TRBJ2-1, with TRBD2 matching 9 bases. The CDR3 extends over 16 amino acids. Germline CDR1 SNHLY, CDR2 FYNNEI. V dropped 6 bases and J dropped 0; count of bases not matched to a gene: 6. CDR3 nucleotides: TGTGCCAGCAGCCCCGAAGCGGGGGGCTCCTACAATGAGCAGTTCTTC. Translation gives CASSPEAGGSYNEQFF.

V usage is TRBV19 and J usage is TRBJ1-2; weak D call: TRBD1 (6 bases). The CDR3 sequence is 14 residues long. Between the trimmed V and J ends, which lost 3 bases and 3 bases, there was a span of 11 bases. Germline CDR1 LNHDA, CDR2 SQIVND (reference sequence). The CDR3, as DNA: TGTGCCAGTAGTATCCCGGACAGCTACTATGGCTACACCTTC. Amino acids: CASSIPDSYYGYTF.